Following are 12 T cell receptor beta chains from one sample sequenced in a study of blood T cell repertoires in COVID-19. Measured with immunoSEQ multiplex PCR; TCRdb has only the in-frame clones, and not every one. The data show about 100,000 clones, with 85% to 90% seen just once and roughly 13% held by the top ten. Input material: peripheral blood. Source of these receptors: a human donor in a cohort sampled during active COVID-19.

This chain connects TRBV6-2 or TRBV6-3 to TRBJ2-1; D perhaps matches TRBD2 (6 bases). CDR3 length: 15 amino acids. Germline loops: CDR1 MNHEY, CDR2 SVGEGT. The germline V and J ends were trimmed by 0 bases and 7 bases, with 13 bases remaining between them. CDR3 sequence (DNA): TGTGCCAGCAGTTACTCAGGCGGGAATTTAAATGAGCAGTTCTTC. Encoded protein: CASSYSGGNLNEQFF.

This chain links TRBV3-1 (or the pseudogene TRBV3-2) with TRBJ2-7; TRBD1 matches at 8 bases. CDR1 and CDR2 (germline): LGHDT, YNNKEL (reference sequence). This CDR3 has 16 residues. V gave up 3 bases and J gave up 2 bases; unmatched junction bases: 9. CDR3 in amino acids: CASSQGGQGRTYEQYF. The CDR3 DNA reads TGTGCCAGCAGCCAGGGTGGACAGGGACGAACCTACGAGCAGTACTTC.

The chain recombines TRBV6-5 with TRBJ2-7; D is perhaps TRBD1 (5 bases). V was shortened by 8 bases and J by 2 bases, with 16 bases between the two germline ends. The CDR3 loop spans 14 amino acids. Germline V gives CDR1 MNHEY, CDR2 SVGAGI. For the CDR3, the DNA is TGTGCCAGCCAGGTGCAGGGCTTCACCTACGAGCAGTACTTC. The encoded protein is CASQVQGFTYEQYF.

This chain connects TRBV29-1 to TRBJ1-4, with a possible D match to TRBD1 (6 bases). V was pared by 5 bases and J by 7 bases, with 11 bases between. The germline gives CDR1 SQVTM, CDR2 ANQGSEA. The CDR3 extends over 12 amino acids. CDR3 region: CSVSGEGEKLFF. The CDR3 region has the DNA TGCAGCGTTTCAGGGGAGGGTGAAAAACTGTTTTTT.

The count of this clone is one. This rearrangement joins TRBV9 to TRBJ2-5; maybe TRBD1 (5 bases). This CDR3 region has 13 residues. The germline gives CDR1 SGDLS, CDR2 YYNGEE. V dropped 3 bases and J dropped 7 bases, with 13 bases sitting between them. The CDR3: CASSAQGPGTQYF. CDR3 DNA: TGTGCCAGCAGCGCTCAGGGCCCCGGGACCCAGTACTTC.

The gene calls are TRBV5-4 and TRBJ1-1; 8 bases align to TRBD1. Germline CDR1 and CDR2: SGHNT and YYREEE (reference sequence). This CDR3 spans 15 amino acids. V gave up 4 bases and J gave up 6 bases; unmatched junction bases: 11. The CDR3 DNA follows: TGTGCCAGCAGCAATGCGGACAGGGATAGGGCTGAAGCTTTCTTT. The encoded protein is CASSNADRDRAEAFF.

The chain couples TRBV10-1 to TRBJ2-1; 8 bases agree with TRBD2. The V gene's germline CDR1 is WNHNN and CDR2 SYGVQD (reference sequence). This CDR3 comprises 17 residues. The V segment lost 3 bases and the J segment 0 bases; nucleotides outside the gene matches: 7. The DNA of the CDR3 is TGCGCCAGCAGTGAAGGGATAGCGGGGAGCTCCTACAATGAGCAGTTCTTC. Its protein is CASSEGIAGSSYNEQFF.

This chain uses TRBV7-9 with TRBJ2-1, with 9 bases that match TRBD2. V lost 4 bases and J lost 4; bases outside the gene matches: 8. Germline CDR1 is SEHNR and CDR2 is FQNEAQ (reference sequence). The CDR3 sequence is 16 residues long. CDR3 in DNA: TGTGCCAGCAGCTCAGGGACTAGCCTTTTGTACAATGAGCAGTTCTTC. This sequence encodes CASSSGTSLLYNEQFF.

This clone was seen only a few times. The chain is built from TRBV19 and TRBJ2-7; D is possibly TRBD2 (6 bases). The CDR3 runs 13 residues. Germline V gene lookup returns CDR1 LNHDA and CDR2 SQIVND (reference sequence). Trimming left V 3 bases short and J 2 bases short, with 8 bases between. The CDR3 nucleotides read TGTGCCAGTAGTATCGCGGGACCCTACGAGCAGTACTTC. Its protein is CASSIAGPYEQYF.

CDR3 amino acids: CASGGGGHKNTEAFF. The CDR3 nucleotides read TGCGCCAGCGGGGGAGGCGGCCATAAGAACACTGAAGCTTTCTTT. The J gene is TRBJ1-1, the V gene TRBV5-1; TRBD1 is a possible D gene (5 bases). The CDR3 is 15 residues long. CDR1 is SGHRS and CDR2 is YFSETQ in the germline V gene. The ends were cut back, 7 bases at V and 1 base at J, with 17 bases in the middle.

Concerning this clone: At the DNA level, this CDR3 is encoded by other sequences in the same sample as well. The chain links TRBV7-2 to TRBJ2-2; TRBD1 matches at 7 bases. V lost 5 bases and J lost 6; bases outside the gene matches: 12. Per germline, CDR1 SGHTA and CDR2 FQGNSA. The CDR3 extends over 16 amino acids. The CDR3 loop is CASSRERGRGAGELFF. The CDR3 DNA sequence: TGTGCCAGCAGCCGGGAAAGGGGGCGAGGGGCCGGGGAGCTGTTTTTT.

The V call is TRBV6-5, the J call TRBJ1-2; 7 bases align to TRBD1. The CDR3 is made up of 16 amino acids. The V gene end was trimmed by 4 bases and the J gene end by 7 bases; junction bases not matched to a gene: 15. Germline V gene data show CDR1 as MNHEY and CDR2 as SVGAGI. The CDR3 here is CASSLTAYRDSSGYTF. The CDR3, as DNA: TGTGCCAGCAGTTTGACCGCCTATCGGGACAGCAGTGGCTACACCTTC.